The 32 T cell receptor beta chains listed next were all sequenced from one sample in a study of blood T cells in healthy people across ages. A second roughly 7 to 11 cycle PCR used barcoded and J-beta primers. TCRdb re-called the 5' RACE reads through MiXCR, storing one row per CDR3 protein. The table shows 2 million or so distinct CDR3 sequences, with roughly 49% occurring only once. Sequenced material: blood. These receptors were collected from a woman between 35 and 50 years old in good health.

This clonotype turned up a few times. This chain links TRBV7-2 with TRBJ2-6; TRBD1 matches 8 bases. The CDR3 has 18 amino acids. The germline CDR1 and CDR2 sequences are SGHTA and FQGNSA. V dropped 0 bases and J dropped 1; count of bases not matched to a gene: 5. CDR3 sequence: CASSLAPGQASGANVLTF. The CDR3 coding sequence is TGTGCCAGCAGCTTAGCTCCGGGACAGGCGTCTGGGGCCAACGTCCTGACTTTC.

The genes are TRBV2 and TRBJ2-7, with TRBD1 matching 7 bases. Germline-derived CDR1 and CDR2 are SNHLY and FYNNEI. J lost 3 bases, V lost 2 bases, and 10 bases had no gene match. The CDR3 consists of 16 residues. The CDR3 loop is CASSEIRDRPLYEQYF. The CDR3 region has the DNA TGTGCCAGCAGTGAAATTAGGGACAGACCACTCTACGAGCAGTACTTC.

The J gene is TRBJ2-3, the V gene TRBV7-3; 7 bases map to TRBD1. This CDR3 has 14 residues. The germline V gene has CDR1 SGHTA and CDR2 FQGTGA. With V trimmed by 5 bases and J by 2 bases, 4 bases remained unmatched. CDR3 DNA sequence: TGTGCCAGCAGCCGGGGACAGTTCACAGATACGCAGTATTTT. This gives the protein CASSRGQFTDTQYF.

This chain uses TRBV6-2 or TRBV6-3 with TRBJ2-7, with D uncertain. The V gene lost 6 bases and the J gene lost 7 bases, with 22 bases spanning the gap. The CDR3 is 15 residues long. From germline, CDR1 is MNHEY and CDR2 SVGEGT. This CDR3 is CASSLLGPQWNEQYF. CDR3 DNA sequence: TGTGCCAGCAGCCTACTCGGACCCCAGTGGAATGAGCAGTACTTC.

This clonotype was seen more than once but under ten times. The V call is TRBV5-6, the J call TRBJ2-5; D remains unclear. V lost 4 bases to trimming and J lost 4 bases, with 17 bases between them. CDR1 is SGHDT and CDR2 is YYEEEE in the germline V gene. The CDR3 covers 15 residues. The CDR3 region has the DNA TGTGCCAGCAGCGCCTCAAGTTCTTTCGGAGAGACCCAGTACTTC. Protein: CASSASSSFGETQYF.

This clonotype was picked up a small number of times. The chain uses TRBV6-5 and TRBJ1-2; 9 nucleotides line up with TRBD1. This CDR3 region has 14 residues. J lost 4 bases, V lost 6 bases, and 6 bases had no gene match. Germline loops: CDR1 MNHEY, CDR2 SVGAGI. CDR3 in DNA: TGTGCCAGCAGGCCACAGGGGGCAGGCTATGGCTACACCTTC. This sequence encodes CASRPQGAGYGYTF.

V gene TRBV28 combines with J gene TRBJ2-5; possibly TRBD2 for D (5 bases). V shed 5 bases and J shed 4 bases, with 20 bases lying between them. Germline lookup yields CDR1 MDHEN and CDR2 SYDVKM. This CDR3 region has 16 residues. In DNA form, the CDR3 reads TGTGCCAGCAGTACCCCAACGACGGGAAAGAGAGAGACCCAGTACTTC. The encoded protein is CASSTPTTGKRETQYF.

The chain joins TRBV5-1 to TRBJ2-5, with D uncertain. Trimming took 6 bases from V and 6 from J, leaving 15 bases between them. Germline V CDR1 and CDR2: SGHRS, YFSETQ. This CDR3 is built from 13 residues. As DNA, the CDR3 is TGCGCCAGCACCACTGACCCCCGGAAGACCCAGTACTTC. Translation gives CASTTDPRKTQYF.

The chain recombines TRBV7-9 with TRBJ2-7, with D possibly being TRBD1 (5 bases). Trimming removed 5 bases from V and 10 bases from J, with 21 bases in between. The CDR3 covers 14 residues. Germline V gene sequence: CDR1 SEHNR, CDR2 FQNEAQ (reference sequence). The CDR3 loop is CASSPTVSKTTQYF. CDR3 DNA sequence: TGTGCCAGCAGCCCGACAGTATCCAAGACCACCCAGTACTTC.

This clonotype was counted at least ten times. V usage is TRBV3-1 and J usage is TRBJ2-1; D is unclear. The CDR3 covers 13 residues. The ends were cut back, 5 bases at V and 2 bases at J, with 7 bases in the middle. The germline V gene encodes CDR1 LGHDT and CDR2 YNNKEL (reference sequence). The chain's CDR3 is CASSLRAYNEQFF. The CDR3 nucleotides are TGTGCCAGCAGCTTACGAGCCTACAATGAGCAGTTCTTC.

This chain's CDR3 is CSARGFGRSPYEQYF. CDR3 sequence (DNA): TGCAGTGCTAGAGGATTTGGCCGATCACCCTACGAGCAGTACTTC. V usage is TRBV20-1 and J usage is TRBJ2-7; D remains unclear. The V and J ends lost 1 base and 2 bases respectively, with 15 bases between them. The CDR3 contains 15 residues. The germline gives CDR1 DFQATT, CDR2 SNEGSKA (reference sequence).

This clonotype was counted many times. The V call is TRBV29-1, the J call TRBJ2-4, with 7 nucleotides matching TRBD1. The J call may be in error: the DNA end matches TRBJ2-7 better. Looked up from germline, CDR1 is SQVTM and CDR2 is ANQGSEA. This CDR3 is built from 12 residues. CDR3 DNA sequence: TGCAGCGTCCAGCAGACAGGGAGCGAGCAGTACTTC. It codes for CSVQQTGSEQYF.

CDR3 in DNA: TGCAGCGTTGATTCGGGGGACTCCTACAATGAGCAGTTCTTC. Protein product: CSVDSGDSYNEQFF. The V and J genes are TRBV29-1 and TRBJ2-1; D is possibly TRBD2 (6 bases). Germline loops: CDR1 SQVTM, CDR2 ANQGSEA. This CDR3 is built from 14 residues. Deletions cut 3 bases from V and 0 bases from J, with 9 bases between.

This rearrangement joins TRBV4-3 to TRBJ2-3, with D perhaps TRBD2 (6 bases). Trimming took off 0 bases at V and 0 bases at J, with 13 bases between the two ends. Germline CDR1 is LGHNA and CDR2 is YSLEER. This CDR3 has 17 amino acids. The CDR3 here is CASSQDLSGQSTDTQYF. The CDR3 DNA reads TGCGCCAGCAGCCAAGATTTGAGCGGGCAGAGCACAGATACGCAGTATTTT.

The J gene is TRBJ2-2, the V gene TRBV4-3, with 8 bases fitting TRBD2. V was pared by 0 bases and J by 6 bases, with 3 bases of the junction left unmatched. Germline V gene sequence: CDR1 LGHNA, CDR2 YSLEER. The CDR3 runs to 15 residues. This CDR3 reads CASSQDGLAAGELFF. As DNA, the CDR3 is TGCGCCAGCAGCCAAGATGGACTAGCAGCCGGGGAGCTGTTTTTT.

V is TRBV7-9 and J is TRBJ2-7, with TRBD1 identical over 9 bases. This CDR3 region has 15 residues. From germline, CDR1 is SEHNR and CDR2 FQNEAQ (reference sequence). V trimming: 5 bases; J trimming: 9 bases; junction bases outside the gene matches: 14. As DNA, the CDR3 is TGTGCCAGCAGCCACCCCGGGACAGGGAGGAACGGGCAGTACTTC. It yields the protein CASSHPGTGRNGQYF.

Only a few counts were recorded for this clonotype. The chain links TRBV6-5 to TRBJ2-1; TRBD2 is a possible D gene (6 bases). Germline V gives CDR1 MNHEY, CDR2 SVGAGI. The CDR3 loop spans 14 amino acids. V was clipped by 5 bases and J by 3 bases, with 11 bases between them. This CDR3 reads CASSTGGVYNEQFF. The DNA for the CDR3 is TGTGCCAGCAGTACCGGGGGAGTCTACAATGAGCAGTTCTTC.

The V and J genes are TRBV28 and TRBJ1-2; D uncertain. In germline, CDR1 is MDHEN, CDR2 SYDVKM. V was pared by 4 bases and J by 1 base, with 16 bases between. The CDR3 contains 16 residues. CDR3 protein: CASSSSPPPVNYGYTF. CDR3 in DNA: TGTGCCAGCAGTTCCTCACCACCCCCAGTTAACTATGGCTACACCTTC.

The chain joins TRBV6-1 to TRBJ1-4; D call uncertain. The V end lost 10 bases, the J end lost 4 bases, and 10 bases lay between the germline ends. CDR3 length: 12 residues. From germline, CDR1 is MNHNS and CDR2 SASEGT. As DNA, the CDR3 is TGTGCCACCAGGATTCGTAATGAAAAACTGTTTTTT. It is translated as CATRIRNEKLFF.

The DNA for the CDR3 is TGTGCCAGCAGCTGGTACCCGGGACAGGAATTCTACGAGCAGTACTTC. Protein: CASSWYPGQEFYEQYF. V and J are TRBV7-9 and TRBJ2-7, with TRBD1 matching 8 bases. The germline V gene encodes CDR1 SEHNR and CDR2 FQNEAQ (reference sequence). The V segment lost 4 bases and the J segment 3 bases; nucleotides outside the gene matches: 11. CDR3 length: 16 amino acids. The full variable domain, in which reference TRBV7-9 and TRBJ2-7 provide the parts outside the CDR3, is DTGVSQNPRHKITKRGQNVTFRCDPISEHNRLYWYRQTLGQGPEFLTYFQNEAQLEKSRLLSDRFSAERPKGSFSTLEIQRTEQGDSAMYLCASSWYPGQEFYEQYFGPGTRLTVT.

This clonotype was recorded only once. An end of the junction does not agree with germline; a read error may underlie this. The chain is built from TRBV3-1 and TRBJ2-1, with 8 bases lining up with TRBD2. CDR3 length: 15 residues. Germline V gene data show CDR1 as LGHDT and CDR2 as YNNKEL (reference sequence). Written as DNA, the CDR3 is TGTGCCTGCAGCCTGAACGGGGGGGCTCAGAATGAGCAGTTCTTC. It encodes CACSLNGGAQNEQFF.

The gene calls are TRBV6-6 and TRBJ2-1, with TRBD1 matching 11 bases. V shed 2 bases and J 4 bases; nucleotides not matched to a gene: 4. Germline CDR1 is MNHNY and CDR2 is SVGAGI (reference sequence). The CDR3 sequence is 16 residues long. The CDR3 loop is CASSYHGTGGYNEQFF. The CDR3 DNA reads as TGTGCCAGCAGTTACCACGGGACAGGGGGGTACAATGAGCAGTTCTTC.

This clonotype has a handful of counts. CDR3 nucleotides: TGCAGTGCTGTCGCGGGGGGTCTGTCCTACGAGCAGTACTTC. It translates to CSAVAGGLSYEQYF. The chain carries TRBV20-1 and TRBJ2-7; 8 bases map to TRBD2. The germline CDR1 and CDR2 sequences are DFQATT and SNEGSKA (reference sequence). This CDR3 has 14 residues. After removal of 5 bases from V and 1 base from J, the junction contained 7 bases not matched to a gene.

This clonotype was seen a few times. The chain is built from TRBV6-2 or TRBV6-3 and TRBJ2-2, with D uncertain. This CDR3 has 14 residues. V was pared by 8 bases and J by 3 bases, with 13 bases between. Per the germline V gene, CDR1 is MNHEY and CDR2 is SVGEGT. Here the CDR3 DNA reads TGTGCCAGCTGTCGGAATGTGGACACCGGGGAGCTGTTTTTT. It encodes CASCRNVDTGELFF.

V gene TRBV4-1 combines with J gene TRBJ2-3; D not certain. In germline, CDR1 is MGHRA, CDR2 YSYEKL. The CDR3 runs to 14 residues. V lost 1 base and J 4 bases, leaving 9 bases between the germline ends. As DNA, the CDR3 is TGCGCCAGCAGCCAAGTATCTCCGGCAGATACGCAGTATTTT. Protein: CASSQVSPADTQYF.

This clonotype was observed a handful of times. J is TRBJ2-7 and V is TRBV6-2 or TRBV6-3; D might be TRBD2 (5 bases). This CDR3 spans 12 amino acids. V was shortened by 6 bases and J by 3 bases, with 9 bases between the two germline ends. From germline, CDR1 is MNHEY and CDR2 SVGEGT. The CDR3, as DNA: TGTGCCAGCAGGAGACTACTCTACGAGCAGTACTTC. Translation: CASRRLLYEQYF.

The chain links TRBV10-3 to TRBJ1-2, with 7 bases identical to TRBD1. The germline V gene has CDR1 ENHRY and CDR2 SYGVKD. The CDR3 runs to 13 residues. V lost 3 bases, J lost 11 bases, and 9 bases stayed unmatched. This CDR3 reads CAISETGEQRYTF. CDR3 coding DNA: TGTGCCATCAGTGAAACAGGGGAACAGCGGTACACCTTC.

This clonotype was observed a few times. This rearrangement joins TRBV4-1 to TRBJ2-3; 14 nucleotides match TRBD2. The germline V gene encodes CDR1 MGHRA and CDR2 YSYEKL. J was trimmed by 3 bases and V by 4 bases; bases with no gene match: 3. The CDR3 is 16 residues long. The DNA for the CDR3 is TGCGCCAGCAGCCCGGGACTAGCGGGGGAGACAGATACGCAGTATTTT. Encoded protein: CASSPGLAGETDTQYF.

The chain joins TRBV5-1 to TRBJ1-2; 7 bases are a match to TRBD1. CDR1 is SGHRS and CDR2 is YFSETQ in the germline V gene. J gave up 5 bases and V 0 bases, and 13 bases lay outside the gene matches. The length of the CDR3 is 17 residues. The chain's CDR3 is CASSLGMVRTGKYGYTF. In nucleotides, the CDR3 is TGCGCCAGCAGCTTGGGGATGGTTAGGACAGGCAAATATGGCTACACCTTC.

In nucleotides, the CDR3 is TGTGCCAGCAGTTACGGGGGGGACCCCTACAATGAGCAGTTCTTC. Encoded protein: CASSYGGDPYNEQFF. The chain is built from TRBV6-2 or TRBV6-3 and TRBJ2-1; 7 bases fit TRBD2. The germline CDR1 and CDR2 sequences are MNHEY and SVGEGT. The CDR3 is made up of 15 amino acids. Trimming removed 2 bases from V and 2 bases from J; junction bases left unmatched: 3.

This rearrangement joins TRBV12-3 or TRBV12-4 to TRBJ1-4, with D possibly TRBD1 on 5 matching bases. Trimming removed 6 bases at V and 7 bases at J, with 15 bases between. CDR3 length equals 14 residues. The CDR3 DNA sequence: TGTGCCAGCAGCATTGGGGGTTCAAGTGAAAAACTGTTTTTT. This sequence encodes CASSIGGSSEKLFF.

This clonotype was observed a few times. The chain employs TRBV20-1 and TRBJ2-7; 13 bases fit TRBD2. Germline CDR1 DFQATT, CDR2 SNEGSKA (reference sequence). Trimming at V came to 1 base and at J to 1 base, leaving 10 bases not matched to a gene. The CDR3 runs 18 residues. The CDR3 nucleotides read TGCAGTGCTAGAGGGTCAACTAGCGGGGGGGTAAATTCCTACGAGCAGTACTTC. It codes for CSARGSTSGGVNSYEQYF.